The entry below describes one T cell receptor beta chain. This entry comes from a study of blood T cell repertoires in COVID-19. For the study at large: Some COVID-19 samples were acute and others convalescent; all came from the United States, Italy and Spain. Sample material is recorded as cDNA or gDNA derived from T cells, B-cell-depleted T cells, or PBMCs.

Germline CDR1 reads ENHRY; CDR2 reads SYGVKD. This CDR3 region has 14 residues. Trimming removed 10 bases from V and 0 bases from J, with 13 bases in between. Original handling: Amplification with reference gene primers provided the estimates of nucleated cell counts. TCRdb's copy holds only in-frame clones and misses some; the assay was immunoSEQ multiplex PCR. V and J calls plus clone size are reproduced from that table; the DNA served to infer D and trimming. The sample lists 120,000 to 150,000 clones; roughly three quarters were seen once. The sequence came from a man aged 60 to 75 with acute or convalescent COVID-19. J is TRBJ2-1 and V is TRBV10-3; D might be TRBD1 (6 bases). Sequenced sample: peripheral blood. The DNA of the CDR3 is TGTGCCACCATTGGGGACAACTCCTACAATGAGCAGTTCTTC. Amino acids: CATIGDNSYNEQFF.